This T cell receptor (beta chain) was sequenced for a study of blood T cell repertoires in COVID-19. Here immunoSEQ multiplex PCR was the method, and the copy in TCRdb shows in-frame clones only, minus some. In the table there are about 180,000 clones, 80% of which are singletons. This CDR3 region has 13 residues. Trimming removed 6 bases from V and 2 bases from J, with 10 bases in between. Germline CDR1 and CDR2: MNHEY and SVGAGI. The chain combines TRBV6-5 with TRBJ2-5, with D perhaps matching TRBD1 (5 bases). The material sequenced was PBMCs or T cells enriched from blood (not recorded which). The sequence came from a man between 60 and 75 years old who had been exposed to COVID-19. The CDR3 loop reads CASRRQLQETQYF. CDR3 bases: TGTGCCAGCAGAAGACAGTTACAAGAGACCCAGTACTTC.